What follows is one T cell receptor (beta chain) and its context. Antigen: not known. CDR1 WNHNN and CDR2 SYGVQD come from the germline V gene (reference sequence). The CDR3 has 13 residues. Trimming took 0 bases from V and 0 from J, leaving 3 bases between them. The sample comes from a study of T cells after posttransplantation cyclophosphamide. Profiled with immunoSEQ multiplex PCR; TCRdb holds only in-frame clones, not every one. The profile covers 15,000 to 20,000 clones, with about nine tenths appearing a single time and 6% to 8.5% taken by the ten largest. Treatment was busulfan-fludarabine conditioning, a marrow graft, and cyclophosphamide on days +3 and +4. General study points: Recipient CMV seropositivity and CMV reactivation strongly tracked TRB clonality.

Sample: PBMCs, taken after allogeneic stem cell transplant with posttransplant cyclophosphamide. The V call is TRBV10-1, the J call TRBJ2-7; D is undetermined. The source of this sequence is a female patient aged 40-49 years who received an allogeneic stem cell transplant from a related donor, was CMV-positive, and had no GVHD. Certain T cells may be donor cells from the graft. In nucleotides, the CDR3 is TGCGCCAGCAGTGAGTCCAACTCCTACGAGCAGTACTTC. Translated, it gives CASSESNSYEQYF.